The 19 T cell receptor beta chains below all came from one sample that was sequenced in a study of T cell changes during pregnancy in multiple sclerosis. Libraries were prepared by immunoSEQ multiplex PCR; TCRdb keeps only in-frame clonotypes and omits some of them. Of around 130,000 clones listed, 85% to 95% were seen once; the top ten hold approximately 6.3%. The sequences come from peripheral blood, collected before pregnancy. These TCRs come from a female donor with multiple sclerosis, enrolled in a pregnancy study.

The rearrangement links TRBV5-1 to TRBJ2-3, with 14 positions matching TRBD2. This CDR3 contains 17 residues. The trim removed 4 bases at V and 6 bases at J, leaving 10 bases unmatched. CDR1 is SGHRS, CDR2 YFSETQ, per germline. CDR3 protein: CASSPGTSGRGLDTQYF. For the CDR3, the DNA is TGCGCCAGCAGCCCAGGGACTAGCGGGAGAGGCCTGGATACGCAGTATTTT.

The chain links TRBV2 to TRBJ2-1; 9 bases fit TRBD2. The CDR3 covers 16 residues. Losses at the gene ends were 2 bases for V and 4 bases for J; bases not matched to a gene: 6. Germline V gene data show CDR1 as SNHLY and CDR2 as FYNNEI. For the CDR3, the DNA is TGTGCCAGCAGTGAACTAGCGGGGATTCAATACAATGAGCAGTTCTTC. It codes for CASSELAGIQYNEQFF.

V gene TRBV7-9 combines with J gene TRBJ2-7; 7 bases fit TRBD1. The CDR3 length is 17 residues. J lost 0 bases, V lost 5 bases, and 13 bases had no gene match. From germline, CDR1 is SEHNR and CDR2 FQNEAQ (reference sequence). CDR3 sequence (DNA): TGTGCCAGCAGCCCCTCAACCGGGACAGCGACCTCCTACGAGCAGTACTTC. Protein: CASSPSTGTATSYEQYF.

The V gene is TRBV28, the J gene TRBJ2-1; 11 nucleotides match TRBD1. The V gene's germline CDR1 is MDHEN and CDR2 SYDVKM. The CDR3 sequence is 15 residues long. With V trimmed by 5 bases and J by 6 bases, 6 bases remained unmatched. Here the CDR3 DNA reads TGTGCCAGCAGTGTCTCCGGGACAGGGGGCAATGAGCAGTTCTTC. Its protein is CASSVSGTGGNEQFF.

The genes are TRBV7-2 and TRBJ1-3; possible D gene TRBD1, 5 bases. V dropped 5 bases and J dropped 0 bases, with 14 bases sitting between them. The CDR3 loop spans 16 amino acids. Germline CDR1 reads SGHTA; CDR2 reads FQGNSA. CDR3 amino acids: CASSRNSGGSGNTIYF. The CDR3 DNA sequence: TGTGCCAGCAGCCGAAACTCCGGGGGCTCTGGAAACACCATATATTTT.

The rearrangement links TRBV28 to TRBJ2-3; TRBD2 is a possible D gene (6 bases). The germline gives CDR1 MDHEN, CDR2 SYDVKM. The CDR3 is 14 amino acids. V was clipped by 7 bases and J by 6 bases, with 17 bases between them. The CDR3 region is CASKGWDSRDTQYF. CDR3 bases: TGTGCCAGCAAGGGTTGGGACTCCCGGGATACGCAGTATTTT.

Written as DNA, the CDR3 is TGCGCCAGCAGCCCTGCGCCGGGACAGGGGAACACCGGGGAGCTGTTTTTT. Translated: CASSPAPGQGNTGELFF. The gene calls are TRBV4-1 and TRBJ2-2, with 9 bases aligning to TRBD1. This CDR3 is built from 17 residues. V trimming: 4 bases; J trimming: 1 base; junction bases outside the gene matches: 7. Per the germline V gene, CDR1 is MGHRA and CDR2 is YSYEKL.

The chain combines TRBV6-6 with TRBJ1-3, with a possible D match to TRBD1 (6 bases). The CDR3 is 15 residues long. Germline V gene data show CDR1 as MNHNY and CDR2 as SVGAGI (reference sequence). With 6 bases removed from V and 3 bases from J, the gap between germline ends came to 15 bases. The CDR3 nucleotides read TGTGCCAGCAGCCCCAGGGGTCTGGGTGGAAACACCATATATTTT. It is translated as CASSPRGLGGNTIYF.

This sequence joins TRBV4-2 and TRBJ2-1; D unresolved. Deletions cut 0 bases from V and 0 bases from J, with 6 bases between. The germline CDR1 and CDR2 sequences are LGHNA and YNFKEQ. This CDR3 has 15 residues. CDR3 protein: CASSQDYSSYNEQFF. CDR3 DNA sequence: TGTGCCAGCAGCCAAGACTACTCCTCCTACAATGAGCAGTTCTTC.

This chain joins TRBV27 and TRBJ2-7; a possible D gene is TRBD2 (5 bases). CDR1 is MNHEY, CDR2 SMNVEV, per germline (reference sequence). The V end was cut by 2 bases, the J end by 4 bases, with 15 bases between. The CDR3 has 15 amino acids. This CDR3 is CASSLREGTPYEQYF. The CDR3 nucleotides read TGTGCCAGCAGTTTACGTGAGGGAACTCCATACGAGCAGTACTTC.

This sequence joins TRBV7-2 and TRBJ1-5; 11 bases agree with TRBD1. V dropped 1 base and J dropped 11; count of bases not matched to a gene: 13. Germline V gene sequence: CDR1 SGHTA, CDR2 FQGNSA. The CDR3 runs 17 residues. The CDR3 region is CASSLVIGQGASEAQHF. CDR3 DNA sequence: TGTGCCAGCAGCTTAGTAATCGGACAGGGGGCGTCTGAAGCCCAGCATTTT.

The J gene is TRBJ2-7, the V gene TRBV11-2, with D possibly matching TRBD1 (5 bases). The germline gives CDR1 SGHAT, CDR2 FQNNGV. CDR3 size: 13 residues. Trimming left V 4 bases short and J 4 bases short, with 11 bases between. The CDR3 sequence: CASSSGHPYEQYF. CDR3 nucleotide sequence: TGTGCCAGCAGCTCCGGACATCCGTACGAGCAGTACTTC.

V and J are TRBV15 and TRBJ1-5; 7 bases align to TRBD1. With 0 bases clipped from V and 11 bases from J, the junction kept 4 bases outside the gene matches. The CDR3 totals 13 residues. Germline CDR1 reads LNHNV; CDR2 reads YYDKDF (reference sequence). This CDR3 is CATSRDWTGSQHF. DNA of the CDR3: TGTGCCACCAGCAGAGATTGGACAGGCTCCCAGCATTTT.

The genes are TRBV30 and TRBJ2-7, with TRBD1 matching over 10 bases. Germline V gives CDR1 GTSNPN, CDR2 SVGIG (reference sequence). CDR3 size: 13 residues. With V trimmed by 3 bases and J by 3 bases, 2 bases remained unmatched. The CDR3 sequence is CAWRGTGVYEQYF. As DNA, the CDR3 is TGTGCCTGGAGAGGGACAGGGGTCTACGAGCAGTACTTC.

The rearrangement joins TRBV18 to TRBJ1-1, with D hard to call. Germline V CDR1 and CDR2: KGHSH, LQKENI. Trimming shortened V by 2 bases and J by 0 bases, and 10 bases separated the two germline ends. This CDR3 contains 15 residues. CDR3 bases: TGTGCCAGCTCACCAGTCGGCAGGATGAACACTGAAGCTTTCTTT. The encoded protein is CASSPVGRMNTEAFF. The complete variable domain, with remaining parts taken from reference TRBV18 and TRBJ1-1, reads NAGVMQNPRHLVRRRGQEARLRCSPMKGHSHVYWYRQLPEEGLKFMVYLQKENIIDESGMPKERFSAEFPKEGPSILRIQQVVRGDSAAYFCASSPVGRMNTEAFFGQGTRLTVV.

The rearrangement joins TRBV19 to TRBJ2-2; 7 nucleotides line up with TRBD1. The V gene end was trimmed by 11 bases and the J gene end by 5 bases; junction bases not matched to a gene: 5. Germline-derived CDR1 and CDR2 are LNHDA and SQIVND (reference sequence). This CDR3 is built from 12 residues. CDR3 protein: CACDRVTGELFF. In DNA form, the CDR3 reads TGTGCCTGCGACAGGGTTACCGGGGAGCTGTTTTTT. Combining the CDR3 with reference TRBV19 and TRBJ2-2 gives the whole variable domain DGGITQSPKYLFRKEGQNVTLSCEQNLNHDAMYWYRQDPGQGLRLIYYSQIVNDFQKGDIAEGYSVSREKKESFPLTVTSAQKNPTAFYLCACDRVTGELFFGEGSRLTVL.

The chain uses TRBV11-2 and TRBJ2-1, with 8 positions matching TRBD2. The CDR3 consists of 14 residues. Germline values: CDR1 SGHAT, CDR2 FQNNGV. Losses at the gene ends were 0 bases for V and 10 bases for J; bases not matched to a gene: 5. Here the CDR3 DNA reads TGTGCCAGCAGCTTAGACGGGAGGGATGGGGAGCAGTTCTTC. Its translation: CASSLDGRDGEQFF.

This chain uses TRBV28 with TRBJ1-5; tentative D call: TRBD1 (6 bases). This CDR3 has 15 residues. Between the trimmed V and J ends, which lost 8 bases and 5 bases, there was a span of 19 bases. Germline lookup yields CDR1 MDHEN and CDR2 SYDVKM. The CDR3 coding sequence is TGTGCCAGCGGACCGGGACATAGCTTCGATCAGCCCCAGCATTTT. It yields the protein CASGPGHSFDQPQHF.

The chain combines TRBV28 with TRBJ2-5, with TRBD1 matching 7 bases. The length of the CDR3 is 18 residues. V trimming: 3 bases; J trimming: 0 bases; junction bases outside the gene matches: 13. Germline CDR1 and CDR2: MDHEN and SYDVKM. Written as DNA, the CDR3 is TGTGCCAGCAGTTTTGGGCCCCGGGACAGTCAGTACCAAGAGACCCAGTACTTC. This translates into CASSFGPRDSQYQETQYF.